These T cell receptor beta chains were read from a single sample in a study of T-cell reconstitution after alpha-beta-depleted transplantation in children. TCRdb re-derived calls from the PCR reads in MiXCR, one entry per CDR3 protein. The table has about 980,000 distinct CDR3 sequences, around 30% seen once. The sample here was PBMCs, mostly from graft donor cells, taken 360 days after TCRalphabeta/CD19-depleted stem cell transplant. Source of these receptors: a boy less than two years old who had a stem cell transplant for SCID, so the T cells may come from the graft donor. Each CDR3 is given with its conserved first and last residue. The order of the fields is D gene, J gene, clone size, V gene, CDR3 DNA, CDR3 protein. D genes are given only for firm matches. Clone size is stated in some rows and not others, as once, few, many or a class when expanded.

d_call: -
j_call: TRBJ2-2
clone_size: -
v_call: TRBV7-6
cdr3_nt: TGTGCCAGCAACGTACAGGGAGGTACCGGGGAGCTGTTTTTT
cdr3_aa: CASNVQGGTGELFF

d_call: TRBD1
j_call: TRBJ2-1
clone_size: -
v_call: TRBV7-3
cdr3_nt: TGTGCCAGCAGCTCCCAAGGACAGGGACTCTACAATGAGCAGTTCTTC
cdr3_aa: CASSSQGQGLYNEQFF

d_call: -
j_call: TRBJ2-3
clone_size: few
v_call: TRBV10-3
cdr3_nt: TGTGCCATCGCCGGGCTGGGGACAGATACGCAGTATTTT
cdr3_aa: CAIAGLGTDTQYF

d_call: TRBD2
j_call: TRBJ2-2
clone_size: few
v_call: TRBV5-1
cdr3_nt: TGCGCCAGCAAAGCGGGGGGTATGAGAACCGGGGAGCTGTTTTTT
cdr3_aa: CASKAGGMRTGELFF

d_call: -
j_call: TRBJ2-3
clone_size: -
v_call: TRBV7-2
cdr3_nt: TGTGCCAGCAGCTTTGGCCTCACAGATACGCAGTATTTT
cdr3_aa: CASSFGLTDTQYF

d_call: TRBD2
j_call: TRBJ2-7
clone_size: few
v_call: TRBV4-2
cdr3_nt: TGTGCCAGCAGCCAAGAGTGGGCTAGCGGGGGGGCCTACGAGCAGTACTTC
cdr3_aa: CASSQEWASGGAYEQYF

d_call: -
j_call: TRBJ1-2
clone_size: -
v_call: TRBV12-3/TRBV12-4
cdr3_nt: TGTGCCAGCAGTTTAAGAGGAGGGCAGTCTTCCTATGGCTACACCTTC
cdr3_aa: CASSLRGGQSSYGYTF

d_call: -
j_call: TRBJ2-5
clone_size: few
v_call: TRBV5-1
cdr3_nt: TGCGCCAGCAGCTTGGAAGCGCGTATGGGGGAGACCCAGTACTTC
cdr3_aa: CASSLEARMGETQYF

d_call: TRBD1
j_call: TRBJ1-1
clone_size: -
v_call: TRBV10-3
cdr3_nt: TGTGCCATCAGTGAGTCTATCCAAGGGGGCAGTAACACTGAAGCTTTCTTT
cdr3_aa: CAISESIQGGSNTEAFF

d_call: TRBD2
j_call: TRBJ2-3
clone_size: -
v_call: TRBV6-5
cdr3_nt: TGTGCCAGCAGCTTAGGGACTAGCGGGGGATTGGGTACGCAGTATTTT
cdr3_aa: CASSLGTSGGLGTQYF

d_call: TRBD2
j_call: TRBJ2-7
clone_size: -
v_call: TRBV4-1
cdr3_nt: TGCGCCAGCAGCCCCCTTCAGGGAGGGTACTACGAGCAGTACTTC
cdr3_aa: CASSPLQGGYYEQYF

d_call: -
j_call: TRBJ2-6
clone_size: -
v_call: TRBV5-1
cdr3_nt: TGCGCCAGCAGCCCTACCCCTGGGGCCAACGTCCTGACTTTC
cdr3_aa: CASSPTPGANVLTF

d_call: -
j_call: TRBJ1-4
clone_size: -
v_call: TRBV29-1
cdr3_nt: TGCAGCGTAGCAGGGAGTCCAAATGAAAAACTGTTTTTT
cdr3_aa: CSVAGSPNEKLFF

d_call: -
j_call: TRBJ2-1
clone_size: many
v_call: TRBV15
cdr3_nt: TGTGCCACCAGCAGACAACGGAGGGATGAGCAGTTCTTC
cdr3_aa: CATSRQRRDEQFF

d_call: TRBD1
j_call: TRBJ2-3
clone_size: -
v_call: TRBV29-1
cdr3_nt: TGCAGCGTTAATCGGGGGACAGGGGGAACAGATACGCAGTATTTT
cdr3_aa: CSVNRGTGGTDTQYF

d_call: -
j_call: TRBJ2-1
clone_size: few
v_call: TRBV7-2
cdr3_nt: TGTGCCAGCAGCTTGGACACTAGGGTAGACGAGCAGTTCTTC
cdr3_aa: CASSLDTRVDEQFF

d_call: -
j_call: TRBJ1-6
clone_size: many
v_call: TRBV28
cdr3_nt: TGTGCCAGCAGTTTAGAGGGTGGCTCACCCCTCCACTTT
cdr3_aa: CASSLEGGSPLHF

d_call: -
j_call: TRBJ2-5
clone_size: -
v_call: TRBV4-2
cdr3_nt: TGTGCCAGCAGCCCGGGGCCCTTGTCCGGGGAGACCCAGTACTTC
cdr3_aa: CASSPGPLSGETQYF

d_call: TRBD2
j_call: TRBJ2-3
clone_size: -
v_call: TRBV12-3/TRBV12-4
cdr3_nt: TGTGCCAGCAGCCCAGGGCAGCGGGGGAGCACAGATACGCAGTATTTT
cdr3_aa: CASSPGQRGSTDTQYF

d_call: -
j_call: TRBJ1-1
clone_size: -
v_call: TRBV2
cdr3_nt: TGTGCCACCGACGGGGGCAAGGGCATTGAAGCTTTCTTT
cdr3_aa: CATDGGKGIEAFF

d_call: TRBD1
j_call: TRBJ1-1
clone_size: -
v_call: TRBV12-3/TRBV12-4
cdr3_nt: TGTGCCAGCAGTGTACGAATGACAGGGGGTCCTGAAGCTTTCTTT
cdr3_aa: CASSVRMTGGPEAFF

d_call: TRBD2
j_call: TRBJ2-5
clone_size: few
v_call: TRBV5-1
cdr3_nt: TGCGCCAGCAGCCCATACCAACTAGCGGGGGGGTTGGAGACCCAGTACTTC
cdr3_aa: CASSPYQLAGGLETQYF

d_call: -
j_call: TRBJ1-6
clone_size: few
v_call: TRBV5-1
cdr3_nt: TGCGCCAGCAGCCCTGGCGGCGGCAGCTCCTATAATTCACCCCTCCACTTT
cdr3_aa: CASSPGGGSSYNSPLHF

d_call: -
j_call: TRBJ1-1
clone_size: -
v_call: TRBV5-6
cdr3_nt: TGTGCCAGCAGCTTGGTCAGGGCCCTGAACACTGAAGCTTTCTTT
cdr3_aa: CASSLVRALNTEAFF

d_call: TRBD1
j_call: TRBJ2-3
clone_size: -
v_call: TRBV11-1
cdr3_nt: TGTGCCAGCAGCTTCTCCGGGACAGGGGTCACAGATACGCAGTATTTT
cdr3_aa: CASSFSGTGVTDTQYF

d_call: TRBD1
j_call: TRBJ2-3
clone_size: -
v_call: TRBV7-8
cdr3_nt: TGTGCCAGCAGCCAGGCCAGGGGGCGAGGAGTGGATACGCAGTATTTT
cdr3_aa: CASSQARGRGVDTQYF

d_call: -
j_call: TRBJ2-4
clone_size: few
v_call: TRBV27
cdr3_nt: TGTGCCAGCAGTTCCCGACCGGTGGGGGACATTCAGTACTTC
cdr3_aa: CASSSRPVGDIQYF

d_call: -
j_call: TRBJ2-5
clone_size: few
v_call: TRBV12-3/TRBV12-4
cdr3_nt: TGTGCCAGCAGGGCCTATGGCGGGGAGACCCAGTACTTC
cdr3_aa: CASRAYGGETQYF

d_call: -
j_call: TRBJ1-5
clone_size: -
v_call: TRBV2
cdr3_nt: TGTGCCAGCAGTGGGGGGGCTCAGCCCCAGCATTTT
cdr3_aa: CASSGGAQPQHF

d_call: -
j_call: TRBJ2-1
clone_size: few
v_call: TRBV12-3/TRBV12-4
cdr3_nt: TGTGCCAGCAGTTTACTGCGATACAATGAGCAGTTCTTC
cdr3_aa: CASSLLRYNEQFF

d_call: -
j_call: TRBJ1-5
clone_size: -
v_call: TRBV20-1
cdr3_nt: TGCAGTGCTAGAGACTCCCTTTCCAATCAGCCCCAGCATTTT
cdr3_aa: CSARDSLSNQPQHF

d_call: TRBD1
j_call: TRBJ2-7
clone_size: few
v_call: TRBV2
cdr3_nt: TGTGCCAGCAGTCCCGATTTGACAGGGGTTGGCTTC
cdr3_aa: CASSPDLTGVGF

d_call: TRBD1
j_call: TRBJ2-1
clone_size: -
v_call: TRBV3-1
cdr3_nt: TGTGCCAGCAGCCAAGAAGTTTGGGGACAGGCCCCTAATGAGCAGTTCTTC
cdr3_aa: CASSQEVWGQAPNEQFF

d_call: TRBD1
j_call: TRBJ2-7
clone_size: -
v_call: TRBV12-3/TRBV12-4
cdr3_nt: TGTGCCAGCAGTTTCCGACAGGGGGCGCGGGAGCAGTACTTC
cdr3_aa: CASSFRQGAREQYF

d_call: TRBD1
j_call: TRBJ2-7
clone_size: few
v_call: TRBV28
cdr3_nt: TGTGCCAGCAGTCAACAGGGGCCCACCTACGAGCAGTACTTC
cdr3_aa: CASSQQGPTYEQYF

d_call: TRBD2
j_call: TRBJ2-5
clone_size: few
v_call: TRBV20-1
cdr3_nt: TGCAGTGCTAGAGATTACGGGACTAGCGGACTTCAAGAGACCCAGTACTTC
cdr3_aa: CSARDYGTSGLQETQYF

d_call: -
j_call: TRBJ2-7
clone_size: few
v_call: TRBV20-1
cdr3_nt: TGCAGCGCTAGAATCGGGGGCGAGCAGTACTTC
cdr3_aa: CSARIGGEQYF

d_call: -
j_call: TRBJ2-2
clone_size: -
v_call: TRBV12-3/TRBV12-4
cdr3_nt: TGTGCCAGCACCCTTAACAAGGGCGTAACCGGGGAGCTGTTTTTT
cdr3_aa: CASTLNKGVTGELFF

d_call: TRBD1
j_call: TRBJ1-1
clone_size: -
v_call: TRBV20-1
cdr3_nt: TGCAGTGCACACAGGGGGCCCAACACTGAAGCTTTCTTT
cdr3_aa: CSAHRGPNTEAFF

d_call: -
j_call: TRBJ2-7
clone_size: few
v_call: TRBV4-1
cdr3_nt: TGCGCCAGCAGCCAAGTGACTAGTTTAGAGCAGTACTTC
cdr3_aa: CASSQVTSLEQYF

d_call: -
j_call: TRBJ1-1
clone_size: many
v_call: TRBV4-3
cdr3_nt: TGCGCCAGCAGCCAAGGGGACGATGAAGCTTTCTTT
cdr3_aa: CASSQGDDEAFF

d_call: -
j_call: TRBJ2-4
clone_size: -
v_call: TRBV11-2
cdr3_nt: TGTGCCAGCAGGTTAGGCCCGGACATTCAGTACTTC
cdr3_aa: CASRLGPDIQYF

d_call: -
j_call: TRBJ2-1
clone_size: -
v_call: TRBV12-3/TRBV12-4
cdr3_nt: TGTGCCAGCAGCCCGTATAGTCCGGGGGCGGGGAATGAGCAGTTCTTC
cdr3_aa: CASSPYSPGAGNEQFF